Listed below are T cell receptor beta chains from one sample, sequenced in a study of T cell responses to AZD1222 COVID-19 vaccine. Generated by immunoSEQ multiplex PCR, the TCRdb table keeps only in-frame clones and is missing some. The table records 110,000 or so clones, around nine tenths of them present only once. Sequenced here: peripheral blood, sampled 28 days after the second dose of the MenACWY control vaccine. The receptor set was obtained from an adult who received the MenACWY meningococcal vaccine as a control. Both conserved end residues are part of each CDR3. Each record gives: CDR3 protein, CDR3 DNA, J gene, clone size, V gene, D gene. The D gene is left open where the match is weak. Size tells how often a clone was seen (once, few, many) or the class of an expanded clone, and some rows leave it out.

CDR3: CASQDARSGNTIYF
DNA: TGTGCCAGCCAGGACGCACGCTCTGGAAACACCATATATTTT
J: TRBJ1-3
size: -
V: TRBV7-9
D: -

CDR3: CASSIGHQNTEAFF
DNA: TGTGCCAGTAGTATTGGACACCAGAACACTGAAGCTTTCTTT
J: TRBJ1-1
size: -
V: TRBV19
D: -

CDR3: CAWTGPSDNSPLHF
DNA: TGTGCCTGGACAGGGCCTTCGGACAATTCACCCCTCCACTTT
J: TRBJ1-6
size: -
V: TRBV30
D: -

CDR3: CASSLEGRDYEQYF
DNA: TGTGCCAGCAGCTTAGAGGGCAGGGATTACGAGCAGTACTTC
J: TRBJ2-7
size: -
V: TRBV7-2
D: -

CDR3: CASSYLEAGVIRGTDTQYF
DNA: TGTGCCAGCAGCTACCTGGAAGCGGGAGTTATTAGGGGCACAGATACGCAGTATTTT
J: TRBJ2-3
size: once
V: TRBV13
D: TRBD2

CDR3: CASSYSPGFDTQYF
DNA: TGTGCCAGCAGTTACTCTCCTGGATTTGATACGCAGTATTTT
J: TRBJ2-3
size: -
V: TRBV6-2/TRBV6-3
D: -

CDR3: CASSYNSGDYEQYF
DNA: TGTGCCAGCAGTTACAACAGCGGGGACTACGAGCAGTACTTC
J: TRBJ2-7
size: -
V: TRBV6-5
D: TRBD2

CDR3: CASSPRPEDSYEQYF
DNA: TGTGCCAGCAGCCCCCGCCCGGAGGACTCCTACGAGCAGTACTTC
J: TRBJ2-7
size: -
V: TRBV11-2
D: -

CDR3: CASSEGQIFYGYTF
DNA: TGCGCCAGCAGTGAGGGACAGATATTCTATGGCTACACCTTC
J: TRBJ1-2
size: -
V: TRBV10-2
D: -

CDR3: CASSQGADEKLFF
DNA: TGTGCCAGCTCACAGGGGGCAGATGAAAAACTGTTTTTT
J: TRBJ1-4
size: -
V: TRBV18
D: TRBD1

CDR3: CATSRDPGRNQPQHF
DNA: TGTGCCACCAGCAGAGATCCAGGGAGGAATCAGCCCCAGCATTTT
J: TRBJ1-5
size: -
V: TRBV15
D: -

CDR3: CASSQGLARYYEQYF
DNA: TGTGCCAGCAGCCAAGGACTAGCGCGATACTACGAGCAGTACTTC
J: TRBJ2-7
size: -
V: TRBV6-5
D: TRBD2

CDR3: CASRVLAGDYNEQFF
DNA: TGTGCCAGCAGGGTACTAGCGGGAGATTACAATGAGCAGTTCTTC
J: TRBJ2-1
size: once
V: TRBV28
D: TRBD2

CDR3: CASSVKGGNTEAFF
DNA: TGTGCCAGCAGCGTTAAGGGGGGGAACACTGAAGCTTTCTTT
J: TRBJ1-1
size: -
V: TRBV11-2
D: -

CDR3: CASSLGAQQGAGTQYF
DNA: TGTGCCAGCAGCTTAGGGGCTCAACAGGGGGCCGGTACGCAGTATTTT
J: TRBJ2-3
size: -
V: TRBV7-8
D: TRBD1

CDR3: CASSQDHRDLSYNEQFF
DNA: TGTGCCAGCAGCCAAGATCACCGGGACTTAAGTTACAATGAGCAGTTCTTC
J: TRBJ2-1
size: -
V: TRBV3-1/TRBV3-2
D: -

CDR3: CSVEEGGTSRFF
DNA: TGCAGCGTTGAAGAAGGGGGGACTTCCCGCTTCTTC
J: TRBJ2-1
size: -
V: TRBV29-1
D: -

CDR3: CASSLEYGGGYYGYTF
DNA: TGTGCCAGCAGCTTAGAGTACGGAGGCGGGTACTATGGCTACACCTTC
J: TRBJ1-2
size: -
V: TRBV7-9
D: -

CDR3: CASSLDPWSEQFF
DNA: TGTGCCAGCAGCTTAGACCCATGGAGTGAGCAGTTCTTC
J: TRBJ2-1
size: -
V: TRBV11-2
D: -

CDR3: CASSLIGQGAHEQYF
DNA: TGTGCCAGCAGTTTAATTGGGCAGGGGGCCCACGAGCAGTACTTC
J: TRBJ2-7
size: -
V: TRBV27
D: TRBD1

CDR3: CASTPGTVGEKLFF
DNA: TGTGCCAGCACCCCCGGGACAGTTGGTGAAAAACTGTTTTTT
J: TRBJ1-4
size: -
V: TRBV7-9
D: TRBD1

CDR3: CASRGGTRNTGELFF
DNA: TGTGCCAGCAGAGGGGGGACGCGAAACACCGGGGAGCTGTTTTTT
J: TRBJ2-2
size: -
V: TRBV2
D: -

CDR3: CASSPGGEETQYF
DNA: TGTGCCAGCAGTCCCGGCGGGGAAGAGACCCAGTACTTC
J: TRBJ2-5
size: -
V: TRBV28
D: -

CDR3: CAIPGTDGYTF
DNA: TGTGCCATACCCGGGACCGATGGCTACACCTTC
J: TRBJ1-2
size: -
V: TRBV28
D: -

CDR3: CASSSDTSGSSYEQYF
DNA: TGTGCCAGCAGCTCCGACACTAGCGGTAGCTCCTACGAGCAGTACTTC
J: TRBJ2-7
size: -
V: TRBV7-2
D: TRBD2

CDR3: CASSLRLAGGRNEQFF
DNA: TGTGCCAGCAGCTTGAGGCTAGCGGGAGGAAGGAATGAGCAGTTCTTC
J: TRBJ2-1
size: -
V: TRBV11-3
D: TRBD2

CDR3: CASSGYRGNEQFF
DNA: TGTGCCAGCAGCGGATACAGGGGAAATGAGCAGTTCTTC
J: TRBJ2-1
size: -
V: TRBV7-2
D: TRBD1

CDR3: CASSQVYMDQETQYF
DNA: TGTGCCAGCAGCCAAGTGTACATGGACCAAGAGACCCAGTACTTC
J: TRBJ2-5
size: -
V: TRBV4-2
D: -

CDR3: CASRSNEKLFF
DNA: TGTGCCAGCAGGTCTAATGAAAAACTGTTTTTT
J: TRBJ1-4
size: few
V: TRBV4-2
D: -

CDR3: CASHSGGETQYF
DNA: TGCGCCAGCCATAGCGGGGGTGAGACCCAGTACTTC
J: TRBJ2-5
size: few
V: TRBV10-2
D: TRBD2

CDR3: CATRDTTITEAFF
DNA: TGTGCCACCAGAGACACAACGATCACTGAAGCTTTCTTT
J: TRBJ1-1
size: -
V: TRBV2
D: -

CDR3: CASSVAASGGPQETQYF
DNA: TGTGCCAGCAGCGTAGCAGCTAGCGGGGGTCCACAAGAGACCCAGTACTTC
J: TRBJ2-5
size: -
V: TRBV9
D: TRBD2

CDR3: CASSLADPRDTQYF
DNA: TGCGCCAGCAGCTTGGCGGACCCCAGGGATACGCAGTATTTT
J: TRBJ2-3
size: -
V: TRBV5-1
D: -

CDR3: CASSLVGETQYF
DNA: TGCGCCAGCAGCTTGGTCGGGGAGACCCAGTACTTC
J: TRBJ2-5
size: -
V: TRBV5-1
D: -

CDR3: CASSQDRGYNTGELFF
DNA: TGTGCCAGCAGCCAAGATCGAGGGTACAACACCGGGGAGCTGTTTTTT
J: TRBJ2-2
size: -
V: TRBV14
D: -

CDR3: CASSPASGRIEKLFF
DNA: TGTGCCAGCAGCCCAGCCTCGGGGAGGATTGAAAAACTGTTTTTT
J: TRBJ1-4
size: -
V: TRBV9
D: -

CDR3: CASSLDGGRTDTQYF
DNA: TGTGCCAGCAGCCTAGACGGGGGGCGAACAGATACGCAGTATTTT
J: TRBJ2-3
size: -
V: TRBV6-5
D: -

CDR3: CASSLRGQQETQYF
DNA: TGTGCCAGCAGCTTACGAGGACAGCAAGAGACCCAGTACTTC
J: TRBJ2-5
size: -
V: TRBV7-8
D: -

CDR3: CASRQGHGELFF
DNA: TGTGCCAGCAGGCAGGGCCACGGGGAGCTGTTTTTT
J: TRBJ2-2
size: -
V: TRBV6-5
D: -

CDR3: CASSSTGKSYGYTF
DNA: TGTGCCAGCAGCTCTACAGGGAAATCCTATGGCTACACCTTC
J: TRBJ1-2
size: -
V: TRBV28
D: -

CDR3: CASSEVGSTGELFF
DNA: TGTGCCAGCAGTGAGGTTGGGTCCACCGGGGAGCTGTTTTTT
J: TRBJ2-2
size: -
V: TRBV2
D: -

CDR3: CASSERTRWTSTDTQYF
DNA: TGCGCCAGCAGCGAAAGGACTAGATGGACTAGCACAGATACGCAGTATTTT
J: TRBJ2-3
size: -
V: TRBV5-1
D: TRBD2

CDR3: CASNPRPKNTGELFF
DNA: TGTGCCAGTAATCCCCGGCCAAAAAACACCGGGGAGCTGTTTTTT
J: TRBJ2-2
size: -
V: TRBV19
D: -

CDR3: CASSFFPGATGELFF
DNA: TGTGCCAGCAGCTTCTTCCCAGGGGCTACCGGGGAGCTGTTTTTT
J: TRBJ2-2
size: once
V: TRBV5-4
D: -

CDR3: CASSPGQGTLATNEKLFF
DNA: TGTGCCAGCTCACCTGGACAGGGGACCCTTGCAACTAATGAAAAACTGTTTTTT
J: TRBJ1-4
size: -
V: TRBV18
D: TRBD1

CDR3: CASSFSGAQHF
DNA: TGTGCCAGCAGTTTTTCGGGGGCCCAGCATTTT
J: TRBJ1-5
size: -
V: TRBV28
D: -

CDR3: CASAIGLNTGELFF
DNA: TGTGCCAGCGCGATAGGGCTGAACACCGGGGAGCTGTTTTTT
J: TRBJ2-2
size: -
V: TRBV14
D: -

CDR3: CASTGRSGANQPQHF
DNA: TGTGCCAGCACTGGGAGGTCAGGGGCCAATCAGCCCCAGCATTTT
J: TRBJ1-5
size: -
V: TRBV28
D: -

CDR3: CASSQPTHSPDTQYF
DNA: TGTGCCAGCAGCCAGCCGACCCACTCTCCAGATACGCAGTATTTT
J: TRBJ2-3
size: -
V: TRBV5-6
D: -

CDR3: CASSVVENEQFF
DNA: TGTGCCAGCAGCGTAGTCGAGAATGAGCAGTTCTTC
J: TRBJ2-1
size: -
V: TRBV9
D: -

CDR3: CASRNTGGPGANVLTF
DNA: TGCGCCAGCAGAAACACAGGGGGACCCGGGGCCAACGTCCTGACTTTC
J: TRBJ2-6
size: -
V: TRBV4-1
D: TRBD1

CDR3: CASSFGTESSPLHF
DNA: TGTGCCAGCAGTTTCGGGACAGAGAGTTCACCCCTCCACTTT
J: TRBJ1-6
size: -
V: TRBV6-1
D: TRBD1